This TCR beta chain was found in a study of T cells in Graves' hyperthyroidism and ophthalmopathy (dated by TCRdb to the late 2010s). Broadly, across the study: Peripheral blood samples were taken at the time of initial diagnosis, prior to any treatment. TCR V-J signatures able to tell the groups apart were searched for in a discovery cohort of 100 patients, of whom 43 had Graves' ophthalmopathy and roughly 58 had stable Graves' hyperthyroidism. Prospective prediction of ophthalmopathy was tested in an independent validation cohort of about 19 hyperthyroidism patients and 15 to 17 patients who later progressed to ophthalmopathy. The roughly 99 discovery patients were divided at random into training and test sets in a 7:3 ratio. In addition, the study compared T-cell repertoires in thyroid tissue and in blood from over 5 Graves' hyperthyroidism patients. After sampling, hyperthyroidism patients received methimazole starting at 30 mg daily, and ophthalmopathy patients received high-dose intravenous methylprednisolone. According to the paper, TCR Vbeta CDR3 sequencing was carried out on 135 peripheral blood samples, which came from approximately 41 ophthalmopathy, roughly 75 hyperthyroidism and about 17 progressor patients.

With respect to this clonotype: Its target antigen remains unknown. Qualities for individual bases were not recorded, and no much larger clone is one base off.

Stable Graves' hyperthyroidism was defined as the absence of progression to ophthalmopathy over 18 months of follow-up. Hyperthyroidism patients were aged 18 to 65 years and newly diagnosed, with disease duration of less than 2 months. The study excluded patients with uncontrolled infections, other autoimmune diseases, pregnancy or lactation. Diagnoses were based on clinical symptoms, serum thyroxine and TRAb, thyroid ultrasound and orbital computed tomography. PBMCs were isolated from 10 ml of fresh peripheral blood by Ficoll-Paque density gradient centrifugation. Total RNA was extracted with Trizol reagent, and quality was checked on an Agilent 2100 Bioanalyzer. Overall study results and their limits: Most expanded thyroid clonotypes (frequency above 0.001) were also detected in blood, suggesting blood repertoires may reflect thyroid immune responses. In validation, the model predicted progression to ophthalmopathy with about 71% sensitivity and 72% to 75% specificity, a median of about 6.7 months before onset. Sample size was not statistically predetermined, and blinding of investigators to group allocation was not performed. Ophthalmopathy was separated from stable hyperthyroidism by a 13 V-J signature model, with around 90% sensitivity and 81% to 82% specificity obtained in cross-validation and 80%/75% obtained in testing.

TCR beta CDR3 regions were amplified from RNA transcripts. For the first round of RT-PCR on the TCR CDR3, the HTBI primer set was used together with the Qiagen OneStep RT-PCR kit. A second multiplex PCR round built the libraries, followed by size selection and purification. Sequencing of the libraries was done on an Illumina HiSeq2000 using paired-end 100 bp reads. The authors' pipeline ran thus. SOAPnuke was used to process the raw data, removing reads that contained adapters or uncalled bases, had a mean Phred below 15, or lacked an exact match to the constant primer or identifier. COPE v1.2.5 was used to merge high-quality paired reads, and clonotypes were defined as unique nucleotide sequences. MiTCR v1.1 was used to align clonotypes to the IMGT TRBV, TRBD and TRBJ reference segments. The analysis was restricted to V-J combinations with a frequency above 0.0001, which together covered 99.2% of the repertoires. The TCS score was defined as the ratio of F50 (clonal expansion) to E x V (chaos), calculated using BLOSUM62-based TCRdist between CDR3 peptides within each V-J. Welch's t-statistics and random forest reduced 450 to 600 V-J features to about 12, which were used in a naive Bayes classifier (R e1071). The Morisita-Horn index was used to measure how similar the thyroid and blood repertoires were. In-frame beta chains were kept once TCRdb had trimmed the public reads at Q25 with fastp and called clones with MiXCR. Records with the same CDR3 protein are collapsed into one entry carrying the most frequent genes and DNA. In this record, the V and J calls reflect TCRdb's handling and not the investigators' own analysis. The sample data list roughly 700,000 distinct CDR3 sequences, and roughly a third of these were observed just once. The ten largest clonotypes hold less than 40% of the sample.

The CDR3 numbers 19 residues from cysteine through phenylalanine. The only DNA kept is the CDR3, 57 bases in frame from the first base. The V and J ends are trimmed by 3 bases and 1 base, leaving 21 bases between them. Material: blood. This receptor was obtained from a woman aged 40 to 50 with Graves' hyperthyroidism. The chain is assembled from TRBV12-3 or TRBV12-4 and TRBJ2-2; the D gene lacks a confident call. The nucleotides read TGTGCCAGCAGTTTGAGCGTGGGTCATTCTCCTTGGAACACCGGGGAGCTGTTTTTT. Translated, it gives CASSLSVGHSPWNTGELFF.